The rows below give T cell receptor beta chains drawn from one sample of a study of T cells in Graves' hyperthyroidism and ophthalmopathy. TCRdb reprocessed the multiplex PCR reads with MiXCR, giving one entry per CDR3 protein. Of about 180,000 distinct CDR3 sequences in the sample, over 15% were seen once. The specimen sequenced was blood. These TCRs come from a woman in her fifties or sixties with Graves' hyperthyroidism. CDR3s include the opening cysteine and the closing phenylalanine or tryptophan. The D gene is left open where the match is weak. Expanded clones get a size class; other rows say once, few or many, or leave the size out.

CDR3: CSARALAGGTYNEQFF; DNA: TGCAGTGCTAGAGCACTAGCGGGGGGAACCTACAATGAGCAGTTCTTC; J: TRBJ2-1; size: many; V: TRBV20-1; D: TRBD2
CDR3: CACSLDRGETQYF; DNA: TGCGCCTGCAGCTTGGACAGGGGTGAGACCCAGTACTTC; J: TRBJ2-5; size: .; V: TRBV5-1; D: TRBD1
CDR3: CASSLVPDRFYGYTF; DNA: TGTGCCAGCAGCTTAGTACCCGACAGATTCTATGGCTACACCTTC; J: TRBJ1-2; size: many; V: TRBV7-9; D: .
CDR3: CASSLCIAGGLHSSYEQYF; DNA: TGTGCCAGCAGCCTTTGTATAGCGGGAGGACTTCACAGCTCCTACGAGCAGTACTTC; J: TRBJ2-7; size: .; V: TRBV11-2; D: TRBD2
CDR3: CSAGGDIVSAFF; DNA: TGCAGTGCCGGGGGGGACATAGTGTCGGCTTTCTTT; J: TRBJ1-1; size: .; V: TRBV20-1; D: .
CDR3: CASSLEVQGGVLTF; DNA: TGTGCCAGCAGTTTAGAAGTGCAGGGTGGCGTCCTGACTTTC; J: TRBJ2-6; size: many; V: TRBV12-3/TRBV12-4; D: .
CDR3: CASSLVPGKEDSPLHF; DNA: TGTGCCAGCAGCTTAGTCCCCGGGAAGGAGGATTCACCCCTCCACTTT; J: TRBJ1-6; size: many; V: TRBV7-9; D: .
CDR3: CASSQDSNRWAFF; DNA: TGCGCCAGCAGCCAAGACTCTAATAGATGGGCTTTCTTT; J: TRBJ1-1; size: few; V: TRBV4-1; D: .
CDR3: CASSPNKGNQETQYF; DNA: TGCGCCAGCAGCCCGAATAAAGGGAATCAAGAGACCCAGTACTTC; J: TRBJ2-5; size: many; V: TRBV4-1; D: .
CDR3: CASFQTTYEQYF; DNA: TGTGCCAGCTTCCAAACAACCTACGAGCAGTACTTC; J: TRBJ2-7; size: many; V: TRBV2; D: .
CDR3: CASSDPSTGLKLSGANVLTF; DNA: TGTGCCAGCAGTGACCCCTCGACAGGGTTAAAGCTCTCTGGGGCCAACGTCCTGACTTTC; J: TRBJ2-6; size: many; V: TRBV9; D: TRBD1
CDR3: CATSDPRQGSAEAFF; DNA: TGTGCCACCAGTGACCCCAGACAGGGGAGCGCTGAAGCTTTCTTT; J: TRBJ1-1; size: many; V: TRBV24-1; D: TRBD1
CDR3: CASRRSDNSPLHF; DNA: TGTGCCAGCAGGAGGTCCGATAATTCACCCCTCCACTTT; J: TRBJ1-6; size: many; V: TRBV27; D: .
CDR3: CSATGGDHNEQFF; DNA: TGCAGTGCTACCGGGGGGGACCACAATGAGCAGTTCTTC; J: TRBJ2-1; size: many; V: TRBV20-1; D: TRBD2
CDR3: CASSLARGVRINGAFF; DNA: TGCGCCAGCAGCTTGGCCCGAGGGGTCAGGATCAATGGGGCTTTCTTT; J: TRBJ1-1; size: .; V: TRBV5-1; D: .
CDR3: CASSPDASGGADTQYF; DNA: TGTGCCAGCAGCCCTGATGCTAGCGGGGGGGCAGATACGCAGTATTTT; J: TRBJ2-3; size: many; V: TRBV6-4; D: TRBD2
CDR3: CASSEAGVSNQPQHF; DNA: TGTGCCAGCAGCGAGGCGGGTGTTAGCAATCAGCCCCAGCATTTT; J: TRBJ1-5; size: few; V: TRBV9; D: .
CDR3: CASSLSTGGDSEGYTF; DNA: TGTGCCAGCTCACTATCCACCGGCGGGGACAGTGAAGGCTACACCTTC; J: TRBJ1-2; size: once; V: TRBV18; D: TRBD1
CDR3: CASSQETPGTGYTEAFF; DNA: TGTGCCAGCAGCCAAGAGACCCCGGGTACAGGATACACTGAAGCTTTCTTT; J: TRBJ1-1; size: many; V: TRBV3-1; D: .
CDR3: CSARDLLSEWLLYGYTF; DNA: TGCAGTGCTAGAGATCTTCTGAGTGAATGGTTGCTCTATGGCTACACCTTC; J: TRBJ1-2; size: many; V: TRBV20-1; D: .
CDR3: CASSQDRPGPEAFF; DNA: TGTGCCAGCAGCCAAGATAGGCCAGGGCCAGAAGCTTTCTTT; J: TRBJ1-1; size: .; V: TRBV4-2; D: .
CDR3: CASSLSRRPQHF; DNA: TGTGCCAGCAGTTTATCCCGACGGCCCCAGCATTTT; J: TRBJ1-5; size: many; V: TRBV12-3/TRBV12-4; D: .
CDR3: CASSWDGSVGELFF; DNA: TGTGCCAGCAGCTGGGACGGATCGGTCGGGGAGCTGTTTTTT; J: TRBJ2-2; size: many; V: TRBV13; D: .
CDR3: CASRAGTITSGELFF; DNA: TGTGCCAGCAGGGCCGGGACGATCACATCCGGGGAGCTGTTTTTT; J: TRBJ2-2; size: .; V: TRBV7-2; D: .
CDR3: CASSLSSGGETQYF; DNA: TGTGCCAGCAGCTTAAGTAGCGGAGGAGAGACCCAGTACTTC; J: TRBJ2-5; size: many; V: TRBV7-9; D: .
CDR3: CASSRQFGRELFF; DNA: TGTGCCAGCAGCCGACAGTTCGGGCGGGAGCTGTTTTTT; J: TRBJ2-2; size: many; V: TRBV3-1; D: .
CDR3: CASSFWRVHSGANVLTF; DNA: TGTGCCAGCAGTTTTTGGCGGGTACACTCTGGGGCCAACGTCCTGACTTTC; J: TRBJ2-6; size: .; V: TRBV27; D: .